This T cell receptor (beta chain) was documented in a study of blood T cell repertoires in COVID-19. Study overall: Whether acute or convalescent, the COVID-19 samples came from the United States, Italy and Spain.

The germline V gene has CDR1 MNHEY and CDR2 SMNVEV (reference sequence). The CDR3 runs to 17 residues. The junction had 14 bases not matched to a gene; V was cut back by 6 bases and J by 5 bases. Per the study methods: Reference gene primers were amplified, and this amplification served to estimate nucleated cell counts. Produced via immunoSEQ multiplex PCR; TCRdb's table is partial and in-frame only. That table furnishes V, J and clone size, whereas the DNA furnished D and trimming. The sample lists some 250,000 clones, about four fifths occurring once. The origin of this receptor is a woman older than 75 with COVID-19, enrolled during active disease. The rearrangement links TRBV27 to TRBJ2-5, with 11 bases lining up with TRBD1. The sequenced material came from peripheral blood. This CDR3 reads CASSPRTGGWSGETQYF. The CDR3 nucleotides read TGTGCCAGCAGCCCCAGGACAGGGGGCTGGAGCGGGGAGACCCAGTACTTC.